Following are 30 T cell receptor beta chains from one sample sequenced in a study of blood T cell repertoires in COVID-19. TCRdb's copy holds only in-frame clones and misses some; the assay was immunoSEQ multiplex PCR. The sample has 150,000 to 200,000 clones, 70% to 90% seen once; the top ten hold 0.99%. Sequencing input: peripheral blood. The receptors shown here come from a young man with acute or convalescent COVID-19.

The chain couples TRBV27 to TRBJ1-3, with a weak D call TRBD1 (5 bases). The length of the CDR3 is 15 residues. The V end lost 5 bases, the J end lost 0 bases, and 11 bases lay between the germline ends. Germline assignment: CDR1 MNHEY and CDR2 SMNVEV (reference sequence). CDR3 DNA: TGTGCCAGCAGTAGAACAGGAGACTCTGGAAACACCATATATTTT. Protein product: CASSRTGDSGNTIYF.

J is TRBJ2-3 and V is TRBV18; TRBD2 might be the D (7 bases). V was shortened by 6 bases and J by 3 bases, with 13 bases between the two germline ends. Per germline, CDR1 KGHSH and CDR2 LQKENI. This CDR3 is 14 amino acids long. The CDR3 is CASSRGGATDTQYF. In DNA, the CDR3 is TGTGCCAGCTCCCGAGGGGGGGCAACAGATACGCAGTATTTT.

This chain links TRBV7-2 with TRBJ1-6, with TRBD1 identical over 8 bases. Germline values: CDR1 SGHTA, CDR2 FQGNSA. The trim removed 5 bases at V and 10 bases at J, leaving 7 bases unmatched. CDR3 length: 14 amino acids. This CDR3 reads CASSPGTGFSPLHF. The DNA for the CDR3 is TGTGCCAGCAGCCCAGGGACAGGCTTCTCACCCCTCCACTTT.

This chain uses TRBV30 with TRBJ1-5; 8 bases map to TRBD1. J gave up 1 base and V 3 bases, and 5 bases lay outside the gene matches. The CDR3 runs to 15 residues. Germline V lookup: CDR1 GTSNPN, CDR2 SVGIG (reference sequence). For the CDR3, the DNA is TGTGCCTGGAGCGCTCAGGGGGCGAGCAATCAGCCCCAGCATTTT. Protein: CAWSAQGASNQPQHF.

The V call is TRBV2, the J call TRBJ1-6; 11 nucleotides align to TRBD1. V shed 6 bases, J shed 4 bases, and the junction held 8 bases outside the gene matches. This CDR3 is 17 amino acids long. Germline CDR1 reads SNHLY; CDR2 reads FYNNEI. CDR3: CASRPGQGEGYNSPLHF. CDR3 in DNA: TGTGCCAGCAGGCCGGGACAGGGGGAAGGGTATAATTCACCCCTCCACTTT.

The V call is TRBV10-1, the J call TRBJ2-2; a weak D match, TRBD1 (6 bases). The CDR3 length is 15 residues. V gave up 0 bases and J gave up 1 base, with 6 bases separating them. Germline CDR1 is WNHNN and CDR2 is SYGVQD (reference sequence). The CDR3 sequence: CASSESTGNTGELFF. In DNA, the CDR3 is TGCGCCAGCAGTGAGTCGACAGGGAACACCGGGGAGCTGTTTTTT.

CDR3 sequence: CATSLKSLETGTKTEAFF. CDR3 bases: TGTGCCACCAGCCTAAAGTCGCTAGAGACAGGGACGAAAACTGAAGCTTTCTTT. V gene TRBV15 combines with J gene TRBJ1-1; 7 bases agree with TRBD1. This CDR3 region has 18 residues. The trim removed 5 bases at V and 5 bases at J, leaving 20 bases unmatched. Germline-derived CDR1 and CDR2 are LNHNV and YYDKDF (reference sequence). Supplemented by reference TRBV15 and TRBJ1-1, the full variable domain reads DAMVIQNPRYQVTQFGKPVTLSCSQTLNHNVMYWYQQKSSQAPKLLFHYYDKDFNNEADTPDNFQSRRPNTSFCFLDIRSPGLGDTAMYLCATSLKSLETGTKTEAFFGQGTRLTVV.

The V gene is TRBV7-8, the J gene TRBJ2-1; perhaps TRBD2 as D (7 bases). In germline, CDR1 is SGHVS, CDR2 FQNEAQ. The CDR3 has 16 residues. V shed 1 base and J shed 3 bases, with 13 bases lying between them. The CDR3 DNA reads TGTGCCAGCAGCTTAGGGGGGCTAGCGGACTACAATGAGCAGTTCTTC. Translation gives CASSLGGLADYNEQFF.

The V gene is TRBV6-6, the J gene TRBJ1-2, with D tentatively TRBD1 (5 bases). V lost 0 bases to trimming and J lost 8 bases, with 19 bases between them. Per germline, CDR1 MNHNY and CDR2 SVGAGI (reference sequence). The CDR3 is 16 amino acids. The CDR3: CASSYSTGGKSGGYTF. The CDR3 DNA reads TGTGCCAGCAGTTACTCCACTGGGGGGAAGAGCGGAGGCTACACCTTC.

The chain combines TRBV16 with TRBJ1-4, with TRBD1 as a possible D gene (5 bases). Between the trimmed V and J ends, which lost 3 bases and 3 bases, there was a span of 11 bases. The CDR3 contains 15 residues. Germline V gene data show CDR1 as KGHSY and CDR2 as FQNENV. CDR3 DNA sequence: TGTGCCAGCAGCCATTTCGACAGACCTAATGAAAAACTGTTTTTT. Protein: CASSHFDRPNEKLFF.

V and J are TRBV6-2 or TRBV6-3 and TRBJ1-1; no clear D gene. V lost 3 bases and J lost 4, with 18 bases in between. The CDR3 is 16 amino acids. Germline V gives CDR1 MNHEY, CDR2 SVGEGT. CDR3 nucleotides: TGTGCCAGCAGTTATAGCCGCGGACGGAGGAGCACTGAAGCTTTCTTT. Amino acid sequence: CASSYSRGRRSTEAFF.

V gene TRBV1 combines with J gene TRBJ1-1. TRBV1 represents a pseudogene. CDR3 length: 13 amino acids. CDR3 DNA: TGCACCAGCAGCCAAGGTTCCTACACTGAAGCTTTCTTT. Translated: CTSSQGSYTEAFF.

The CDR3 sequence is CAWGWGQGYEQFF. The CDR3 DNA sequence: TGTGCCTGGGGTTGGGGACAGGGGTATGAGCAGTTCTTC. The chain joins TRBV30 to TRBJ2-1; TRBD1 agrees at 10 bases. The germline V gene has CDR1 GTSNPN and CDR2 SVGIG (reference sequence). V shed 5 bases, J shed 8 bases, and the junction held 6 bases outside the gene matches. The length of the CDR3 is 13 residues.

This clone has just one count. The V gene is TRBV29-1, the J gene TRBJ1-2, with 8 bases that match TRBD1. The germline CDR1 and CDR2 sequences are SQVTM and ANQGSEA. The CDR3 length is 17 residues. V shed 0 bases, J shed 1 base, and the junction held 10 bases outside the gene matches. CDR3: CSVEDFGGRGLNYGYTF. The CDR3 nucleotides read TGCAGCGTTGAAGACTTTGGGGGCAGGGGGCTTAACTATGGCTACACCTTC.

The chain links TRBV5-1 to TRBJ2-5; perhaps TRBD1 as D (5 bases). Trimming pared 3 bases from V and 2 bases from J, leaving 14 bases between. The CDR3 is 15 amino acids. Germline CDR1 and CDR2: SGHRS and YFSETQ. The CDR3 sequence is CASSYLGREQETQYF. The CDR3 nucleotides read TGCGCCAGCAGCTATCTCGGCAGGGAACAAGAGACCCAGTACTTC.

This chain links TRBV7-3 with TRBJ2-2; a possible D gene is TRBD2 (6 bases). The germline V and J ends were trimmed by 8 bases and 3 bases, with 16 bases remaining between them. Per the germline V gene, CDR1 is SGHTA and CDR2 is FQGTGA. CDR3 length: 15 residues. The CDR3 here is CASAKGSGDTGELFF. In DNA form, the CDR3 reads TGTGCCAGCGCAAAAGGTAGCGGAGACACCGGGGAGCTGTTTTTT.

The chain couples TRBV29-1 to TRBJ1-1, with 10 bases fitting TRBD1. This CDR3 has 13 residues. Germline trimming cut 5 bases from V and 5 bases from J; bases unmatched to any gene: 5. Germline V gene data show CDR1 as SQVTM and CDR2 as ANQGSEA. For the CDR3, the DNA is TGCAGCGTTCGCGGGACAGGGGATACTGAAGCTTTCTTT. This translates into CSVRGTGDTEAFF.

This sequence joins TRBV24-1 and TRBJ1-2; maybe TRBD1 (5 bases). The CDR3 length is 15 residues. Per germline, CDR1 KGHDR and CDR2 SFDVKD. V gave up 3 bases and J gave up 3 bases, with 13 bases separating them. CDR3 sequence: CATSDPQGTDYGYTF. The CDR3 DNA sequence: TGTGCCACCAGTGATCCTCAGGGTACGGACTATGGCTACACCTTC.

This chain uses TRBV25-1 with TRBJ1-6, with no clear D. CDR1 and CDR2 (germline): MGHDK, SYGVNS. V shed 4 bases and J shed 10 bases, with 17 bases lying between them. CDR3 length equals 15 residues. The CDR3 loop reads CASSGLEGGWSPLHF. The CDR3 nucleotides are TGTGCCAGCAGTGGCCTGGAGGGAGGGTGGTCACCCCTCCACTTT.

The V and J genes are TRBV30 and TRBJ1-5; maybe TRBD1 (5 bases). Germline values: CDR1 GTSNPN, CDR2 SVGIG (reference sequence). This CDR3 contains 12 residues. Trimming stripped 1 base from V and 7 bases from J, with 8 bases between. CDR3 in amino acids: CAWSAGRQPQHF. CDR3 nucleotide sequence: TGTGCCTGGAGTGCAGGGCGACAGCCCCAGCATTTT.

This sequence joins TRBV27 and TRBJ1-5; possibly TRBD1 for D (5 bases). CDR1 and CDR2 from the germline V gene are MNHEY and SMNVEV (reference sequence). The CDR3 is 14 residues long. Trimming removed 2 bases from V and 4 bases from J, with 9 bases in between. DNA of the CDR3: TGTGCCAGCAGTTTAGTCTCAGGGAATCAGCCCCAGCATTTT. Translating gives CASSLVSGNQPQHF.

The chain recombines TRBV15 with TRBJ1-5; maybe TRBD1 (6 bases). This CDR3 contains 14 residues. Germline V gives CDR1 LNHNV, CDR2 YYDKDF (reference sequence). V was cut by 0 bases and J by 7 bases, with 10 bases left in between. In DNA, the CDR3 is TGTGCCACCAGCAGAGACAGGGGCTGGCAGCCCCAGCATTTT. The encoded protein is CATSRDRGWQPQHF. The variable domain in full, completed from reference TRBV15 and TRBJ1-5, reads DAMVIQNPRYQVTQFGKPVTLSCSQTLNHNVMYWYQQKSSQAPKLLFHYYDKDFNNEADTPDNFQSRRPNTSFCFLDIRSPGLGDTAMYLCATSRDRGWQPQHFGDGTRLSIL.

This clone was found a few times. The V gene is TRBV10-3, the J gene TRBJ1-1; 8 bases map to TRBD1. V gave up 4 bases and J gave up 2 bases; unmatched junction bases: 6. Germline loops: CDR1 ENHRY, CDR2 SYGVKD. The CDR3 contains 15 residues. The DNA of the CDR3 is TGTGCCATCAGTGCCGGGACAGGAGCTAACACTGAAGCTTTCTTT. It yields the protein CAISAGTGANTEAFF.

The chain is built from TRBV9 and TRBJ1-4, with 12 positions matching TRBD1. CDR1 and CDR2 (germline): SGDLS, YYNGEE. The CDR3 covers 16 residues. V dropped 4 bases and J dropped 7; count of bases not matched to a gene: 8. CDR3 nucleotide sequence: TGTGCCAGCAGCCCACGCGGGGGACAGGGGGCTGAAAAACTGTTTTTT. This gives the protein CASSPRGGQGAEKLFF.

This chain uses TRBV27 with TRBJ1-5; D gene ambiguous. CDR1 is MNHEY, CDR2 SMNVEV, per germline (reference sequence). The length of the CDR3 is 15 residues. The ends were cut back, 2 bases at V and 4 bases at J, with 12 bases in the middle. The CDR3 sequence is CASSLAGRMNQPQHF. CDR3 DNA sequence: TGTGCCAGCAGTTTAGCCGGGAGGATGAATCAGCCCCAGCATTTT.

This clone was seen once. This sequence joins TRBV10-1 and TRBJ2-7; tentative D call: TRBD2 (5 bases). CDR3 size: 8 residues. V was trimmed by 11 bases and J by 9 bases, leaving 8 bases between them. CDR1 and CDR2 from the germline V gene are WNHNN and SYGVQD (reference sequence). The CDR3 DNA follows: TGCGCCGGCGGAGGGCAGTACGTC. This encodes CAGGGQYV.

The V gene is TRBV29-1, the J gene TRBJ1-1, with 8 bases that match TRBD1. This CDR3 has 17 amino acids. Per germline, CDR1 SQVTM and CDR2 ANQGSEA. Losses at the gene ends were 1 base for V and 0 bases for J; bases not matched to a gene: 10. In DNA form, the CDR3 reads TGCAGCGTTGAAGCCTCCAGGGGGCAGTTGATGAACACTGAAGCTTTCTTT. Translating it yields CSVEASRGQLMNTEAFF.

The rearrangement uses TRBV19 and TRBJ1-6; D is perhaps TRBD1 (5 bases). There are 14 residues in the CDR3. Trimming left V 4 bases short and J 7 bases short, with 11 bases between. CDR1 LNHDA and CDR2 SQIVND come from the germline V gene (reference sequence). DNA for the CDR3: TGTGCCAGTAGTAGCCGGGGGACCAATTCACCCCTCCACTTT. Its translation: CASSSRGTNSPLHF.

The rearrangement uses TRBV7-9 and TRBJ2-2, with unresolved D. The V gene lost 3 bases and the J gene lost 7 bases, with 9 bases spanning the gap. Germline CDR1 is SEHNR and CDR2 is FQNEAQ (reference sequence). The CDR3 runs 13 residues. In DNA form, the CDR3 reads TGTGCCAGCAGCTTGGGCTTTGACGGGGAGCTGTTTTTT. Translating it yields CASSLGFDGELFF.

This clone was recorded once. The chain recombines TRBV6-5 with TRBJ1-2; no reliable D call. The CDR3 has 13 amino acids. V lost 4 bases and J 8 bases, leaving 14 bases between the germline ends. Germline values: CDR1 MNHEY, CDR2 SVGAGI. The chain's CDR3 is CASSSELVRGYTF. CDR3 bases: TGTGCCAGCAGTTCCGAGTTAGTTCGGGGCTACACCTTC.